This TCR beta chain was found in a study of PD-L1 blockade in urothelial cancer. Study-level background: In the patient group, twenty-five of 29 were males with bladder-origin urothelial cancer. Timepoints chosen for blood analysis were 3 weeks (second dose) and 6 weeks after treatment start.

The method was immunoSEQ multiplex PCR; TCRdb's version includes in-frame clones alone and lacks a portion of them. In the table there are fewer than 45,000 clones, approximately 82% of which are singletons. Patients presented with locally advanced or metastatic urothelial carcinoma. Per-patient samples, pretreatment and on-treatment, numbered 1 to 8. CDR1 and CDR2 (germline): SGHTA, FQGTGA. The V gene end was trimmed by 5 bases and the J gene end by 9 bases; junction bases not matched to a gene: 8. The CDR3 has 14 amino acids. This chain joins TRBV7-3 and TRBJ2-1; 9 nucleotides line up with TRBD1. The sequencing here drew on PBMCs, taken around atezolizumab (anti-PD-L1) treatment. This TCR came from a man aged 65 to 85 with urothelial cancer. The CDR3 sequence is CASSPRDRAGEQFF. CDR3 nucleotide sequence: TGTGCCAGCAGCCCCAGGGACAGGGCAGGTGAGCAGTTCTTC.